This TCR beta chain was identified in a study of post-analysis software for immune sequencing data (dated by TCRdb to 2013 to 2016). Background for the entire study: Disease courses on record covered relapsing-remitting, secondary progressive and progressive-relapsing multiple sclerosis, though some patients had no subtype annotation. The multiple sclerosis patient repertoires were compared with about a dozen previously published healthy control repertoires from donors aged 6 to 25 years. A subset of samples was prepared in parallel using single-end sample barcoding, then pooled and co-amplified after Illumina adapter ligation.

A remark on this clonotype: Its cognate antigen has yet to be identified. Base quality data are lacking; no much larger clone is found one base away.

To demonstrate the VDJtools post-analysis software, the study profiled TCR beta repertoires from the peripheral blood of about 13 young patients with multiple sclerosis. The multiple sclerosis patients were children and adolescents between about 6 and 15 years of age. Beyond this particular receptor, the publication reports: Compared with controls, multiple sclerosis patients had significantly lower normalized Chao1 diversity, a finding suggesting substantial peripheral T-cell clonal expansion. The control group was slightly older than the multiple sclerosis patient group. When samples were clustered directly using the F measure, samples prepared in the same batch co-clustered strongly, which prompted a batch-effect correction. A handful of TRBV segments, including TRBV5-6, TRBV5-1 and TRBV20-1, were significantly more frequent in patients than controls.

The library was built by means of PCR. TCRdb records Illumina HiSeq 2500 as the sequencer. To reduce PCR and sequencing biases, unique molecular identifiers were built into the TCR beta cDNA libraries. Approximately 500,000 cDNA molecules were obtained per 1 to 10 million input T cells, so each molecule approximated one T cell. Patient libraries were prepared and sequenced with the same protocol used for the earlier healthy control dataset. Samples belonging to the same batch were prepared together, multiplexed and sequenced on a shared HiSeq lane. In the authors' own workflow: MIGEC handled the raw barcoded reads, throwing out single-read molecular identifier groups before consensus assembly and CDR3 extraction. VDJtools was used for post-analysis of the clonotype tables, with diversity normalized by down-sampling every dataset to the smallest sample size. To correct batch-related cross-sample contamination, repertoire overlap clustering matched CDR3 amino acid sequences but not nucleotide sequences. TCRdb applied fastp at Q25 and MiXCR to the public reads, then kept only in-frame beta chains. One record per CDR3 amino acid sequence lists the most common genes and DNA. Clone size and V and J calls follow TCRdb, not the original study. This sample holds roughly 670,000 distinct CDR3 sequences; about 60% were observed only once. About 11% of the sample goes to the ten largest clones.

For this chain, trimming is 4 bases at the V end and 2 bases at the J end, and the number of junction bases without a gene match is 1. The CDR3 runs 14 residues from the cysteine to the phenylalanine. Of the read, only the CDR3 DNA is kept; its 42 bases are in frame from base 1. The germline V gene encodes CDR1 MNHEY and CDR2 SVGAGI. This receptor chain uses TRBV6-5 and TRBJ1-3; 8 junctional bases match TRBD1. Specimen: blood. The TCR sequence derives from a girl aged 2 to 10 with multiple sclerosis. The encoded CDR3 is CASSLQGAGNTIYF. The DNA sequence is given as TGTGCCAGCAGTTTACAGGGGGCTGGAAACACCATATATTTT.